This T cell receptor beta chain came from a study of identical twins. Study outcomes and limitations: Out-of-frame beta sequences exhibited a weaker degree of excess twin sharing.

TCRdb fed the 5' RACE reads into MiXCR, producing one record per CDR3 protein. The repertoire holds about 470,000 distinct CDR3 sequences, with approximately 24% as singletons. Comment on this clonotype: Its antigen is unknown.

Looked up from germline, CDR1 is SGDLS and CDR2 is YYNGEE. The J segment lost 3 bases and the V segment lost 4 bases, leaving 6 bases of the junction unmatched. This CDR3 is built from 15 residues. Another study also made use of these data, one on T cells expressing NK-cell markers. This second study says: The sequencing cohort of eight donors included seven HCMV-seropositive individuals and one seronegative individual.

V is TRBV9 and J is TRBJ2-1; 8 nucleotides match TRBD2. The sequenced sample consisted of CD4+ T cells sorted from blood. This clonotype was sampled from a young woman in good health. CDR3 region: CASSPSGSNYNEQFF. CDR3 nucleotides: TGTGCCAGCAGCCCCAGCGGGAGCAACTACAATGAGCAGTTCTTC. Complete variable domain (other parts from reference TRBV9 and TRBJ2-1): DSGVTQTPKHLITATGQRVTLRCSPRSGDLSVYWYQQSLDQGLQFLIQYYNGEERAKGNILERFSAQQFPDLHSELNLSSLELGDSALYFCASSPSGSNYNEQFFGPGTRLTVL.